This T cell receptor beta chain was retrieved from a study of cytomegalovirus exposure and HLA in healthy donors (TCRdb year 2017). Study-wide context: An earlier analysis of roughly 570 of the donors reported under 300 Gb of sequence data and 95 million to 120 million unique TCR beta sequences obtained from about 200 million T cells. Roughly 300 gigabases of sequencing data and around 85 million unique TCR sequences made up an early release that covered 500 to 700 HLA-typed donors. Among the roughly 400 genotyped donors, 81% belonged to the genetic ancestry cluster associated with self-reported Caucasian donors. The study aimed to test whether signatures of past pathogen exposure could be identified by cataloging public T cell receptors. The study used immunosequencing to profile the T cell repertoires of approximately 690 subjects and linked those repertoires to cytomegalovirus serostatus. Along with the 666-subject first cohort, a separate validation cohort of over a hundred different subjects was used. High-throughput TCR immunosequencing, statistical association of individual TCRs with disease status, and machine learning were combined to predict cytomegalovirus infection status. In a later analysis, previously published TCR beta repertoires from hundreds of donors were re-analyzed and high-resolution HLA genotyping was added so that TCR occurrence patterns could be studied. The later analysis used no new phenotypic data to find candidate immune exposures, relying instead on TCR beta sequences and their occurrence across donors. An earlier analysis of fewer than 750 of the donors used high-throughput TCR beta sequencing to judge whether each TCR beta V gene segment behaved as functional or pseudogenic. Donor age, sex, ethnicity and CMV serostatus were compiled alongside the repertoire data. A later genetic analysis used genome-wide SNP genotypes for about three fifths of the 666 donors, treating that subset as a discovery cohort. All discovery cohort repertoires had been generated using a single sequencing platform. HLA typing covered class I and class II loci at four-digit resolution. The number of typed donors differed by locus: about 620-630 for A, B, C, DRB1 and DQB1; 500 to 550 for DQA1; about 600 for DPA1; and 400 to 480 for DPB1. Four to six DR-DQ haplotypes were handled as single units for association and clustering, since linkage in the cohort was strong. Across around 400 genotyped donors of the cohort, an average of about 240,000 unique TCR beta nucleotide sequences per donor were sequenced, and roughly 18% of those sequences were non-productive. Summary of the overall study and its limitations: Correlated functional status among segregating V segments might reflect linkage disequilibrium, but an unknown experimental factor could not be ruled out. In an earlier analysis of 587 of the donors, most TCR beta V segments appeared in productive rearrangements about 87% or about 30% of the time, broadly matching IMGT annotations. A later analysis found that HLA-associated TCR beta chains were more clonally expanded and had lower generation probabilities than equally common non-associated chains. A later analysis associated about 18,000 TCR beta sequences with specific HLA alleles at a false discovery rate of 0.05. The earlier analysis of 450 to 700 of the donors excluded over 15 rarely observed V segments, including chromosome 9 orphons, because counts were too low. According to a later analysis, parvovirus B19, influenza, CMV and Epstein-Barr virus appeared linked to several top co-occurrence clusters. Across donors, most TCR sequences were observed very rarely, whereas some public TCRs were present in many individuals. A cluster of highly shared sequence variants was judged likely to be a technical artifact of the sequencing pipeline. In a later analysis, TCR association rates were found to vary across HLA loci, with the most associated TCRs seen for DRB1 alleles and the fewest for HLA-C alleles. It was suggested by the authors that the approach could potentially be generalized to other disease states and immunological phenotypes. The classifier was reported to diagnose cytomegalovirus status with high specificity and sensitivity in both the original cohort and the validation cohort. A further reported finding was that TCR beta sequences accurately predicted the HLA-A and HLA-B alleles for most subjects in the first cohort. A few of the identified cytomegalovirus-associated TCR beta chains were confirmed in vitro to be specific for cytomegalovirus antigens. When HLA alleles, especially DR and DQ, strongly co-occurred, attributing TCR associations to individual alleles was difficult. In a later genetic analysis, fewer N-insertions in productive TCRs were reported among donors in an Asian-associated ancestry cluster than the approximately 670-donor mean. The only immune exposure information available for the cohort was CMV serostatus. An association between a missense DCLRE1C variant and V-gene and J-gene trimming of TCR beta chains was found in a later genetic analysis and replicated in an independent cohort. This cohort had only TCR beta chains sequenced, and the lack of alpha or paired-chain data limited which features could be detected. Because HLA typing was missing for some donors at each locus, association tests included only the typed subset. In the study, some 160 TCR beta chains were listed as associated with cytomegalovirus. Because the 87-base-pair reads could not distinguish some IMGT-functional V segments, including TRBV6-2 and TRBV6-3, those segments were excluded. The presence/absence analyses assumed that sequencing depth was roughly uniform across donors, and that assumption may not be true. Most CMV-associated TCR beta chains appeared to be HLA-restricted in a later analysis, and the HLA associations seemed to be driven largely by CMV exposure.

In total, 500 to 700 healthy bone marrow donors made up the cohort. At the time of sampling, every cohort member was nominally healthy, though immune exposures that went unrecorded were likely present. The donor was CMV seronegative and was included in the group of hundreds of seronegative cohort members. A peripheral blood sample was provided by each donor, and peripheral blood mononuclear cells were used for TCR beta sequencing. Genomic DNA extraction from the blood cell samples was performed with the Qiagen DNeasy Blood Extraction Kit. Library method: the immunoSEQ multiplex PCR assay. For the multiplex PCR, a mixture combining 60 forward primers for TCR Vbeta segments and 13 reverse primers for TCR Jbeta segments was used. The CDR3 region of rearranged TCR beta genes was amplified from genomic DNA by a multiplex PCR assay. Amplified TCR beta libraries were sequenced as 87-base-pair reads on the Illumina HiSeq System. In the authors' own workflow: A later analysis tallied tens of millions of unique TCR beta chains across the 666 repertoires, and about 12 million of those chains were shared by two or more donors. A nearest-neighbor algorithm error-corrected the raw reads and collapsed the reads into unique sequences, merging closely related sequences to remove PCR and sequencing errors. CDR3 sequences were aligned to IMGT reference sequences to assign V, D and J gene segments. For a sequence to be retained, at least a six-nucleotide match to both a V gene segment and a J gene segment was required. A rearrangement was called productive if the CDR3 had no stop codons and remained in frame with V and J, and every other rearrangement was called non-productive. CDR3 was defined by IMGT convention, running from the second conserved V-encoded cysteine to the conserved J-encoded phenylalanine. The earlier analysis of some 580 of the donors excluded any sequence lacking an unambiguous match to a single V gene segment. In an earlier analysis of about 590 of the donors, a V segment was called functional when productive rearrangements were above 56.7%, and segregating when the standard deviation between donors exceeded 5%. A statistical classification framework was built for diagnosing cytomegalovirus status from the catalog of TCR beta chain sequences. V and J gene assignment, in a later analysis, came from comparing TCR nucleotide sequences with IMGT/GENE-DB human TR gene sequences. The TCRdist pipeline was used in a later analysis to assign CDR3 sequences and most-parsimonious VDJ recombination scenarios. In a later analysis, each TCR beta chain was defined by its CDR3 amino acid sequence together with its V-gene family, and reads lacking a unique V-gene family were excluded. To address suspected cross-contamination and a sequencing artifact, a later analysis removed 592 highly shared, low-generation-probability nucleotide sequences. In a later analysis, a clonal expansion index for each public chain was calculated from normalized within-repertoire ranks of inferred template counts. Generation probabilities in a later analysis came from a VDJ recombination model fitted to out-of-frame rearrangements, and those results were checked against IGoR. In a later analysis, TCR-TCR, TCR-HLA and TCR-CMV co-occurrence was scored with hypergeometric tests, and a repertoire-size bias correction was applied to TCR pairs. A later analysis estimated false discovery rates by permuting HLA or CMV assignments 20 times. In a later analysis, co-occurring TCRs were grouped using DBSCAN, and TCRdist sequence similarity was added for clustering within HLA-allele-positive subsets. Repertoires with fewer than 30,000 or more than 120,000 public chains, plus five repertoires with anomalous nucleotide sharing, were excluded from co-occurrence clustering. The table was pulled from immuneACCESS by TCRdb, which kept in-frame rearrangements only. Such tables lose some clones; where checked, under half of the loss comes from unresolved V genes, and the rest has no known cause. That table gives V, J and clone size, and the DNA gave D and trimming. Counted in this sample were 35,000 to 50,000 clones; approximately 47% of them appeared once. 5% to 6.5% of the sample is held by the ten biggest clonotypes.

The CDR3 holds 14 amino acids from the cysteine to the phenylalanine. The kept DNA is CDR3 alone, 42 bases in frame from the first base. According to the germline V gene (reference sequence), CDR1 reads SEHNR and CDR2 reads FQNEAQ. The trim is 3 bases for V and 7 bases for J, with a gap of 12 bases between the germline ends. On this clone: Its binding antigen is unknown. No base quality information exists; no much larger clone differs at one position.

The receptor comes from a man aged 60-69 years in good health and CMV-seronegative. Sequencing was carried out using PBMCs. This chain is built from TRBV7-9 and TRBJ1-4; no D gene is confidently identified. The DNA reads as follows: TGTGCCAGCAGCTTCCCACCTGCAGGTGAAAAACTGTTTTTT. It codes for CASSFPPAGEKLFF.